The 28 T cell receptor beta chains below all came from one sample that was sequenced in a study of CD8+CD57+ T cells in acquired aplastic anemia. Investigators profiled TCR beta VDJ and CDR3 from genomic DNA template. MiXCR, run by TCRdb on the reads, gives a single entry per CDR3 protein. The sample shows about 190,000 distinct CDR3 sequences, around 59% of them seen only once. Sequencing input: sorted CD4+, CD8+, or CD8+CD57+ T cells (not recorded which) from PBMCs. The receptors here all came from a human donor in good health, serving as a control.

Only one count was recorded for this clonotype. The chain has TRBV7-9 and TRBJ1-1; no clear D gene. V dropped 3 bases and J dropped 7 bases, with 6 bases sitting between them. CDR3 length: 11 amino acids. Germline assignment: CDR1 SEHNR and CDR2 FQNEAQ (reference sequence). This chain's CDR3 is CASSLIFEAFF. The CDR3 coding sequence is TGTGCCAGCAGCTTGATTTTTGAAGCTTTCTTT. The full variable domain, rest sourced from reference TRBV7-9 and TRBJ1-1, is DTGVSQNPRHKITKRGQNVTFRCDPISEHNRLYWYRQTLGQGPEFLTYFQNEAQLEKSRLLSDRFSAERPKGSFSTLEIQRTEQGDSAMYLCASSLIFEAFFGQGTRLTVV.

This clonotype was recorded at least ten times. CDR3 amino acids: CASSLQGVSEQFF. CDR3 coding DNA: TGTGCCAGCAGCTTACAGGGGGTTAGTGAGCAGTTCTTC. V and J are TRBV7-9 and TRBJ2-1; 7 bases agree with TRBD1. CDR3 length: 13 amino acids. Germline V gives CDR1 SEHNR, CDR2 FQNEAQ (reference sequence). V dropped 2 bases and J dropped 9; count of bases not matched to a gene: 4.

The table lists this clonotype with many counts. The V and J genes are TRBV6-6 and TRBJ2-5; 12 bases line up with TRBD2. Losses at the gene ends were 1 base for V and 5 bases for J; bases not matched to a gene: 8. From germline, CDR1 is MNHNY and CDR2 SVGAGI (reference sequence). This CDR3 is 17 amino acids long. The CDR3: CASSYWASGGASETQYF. The DNA of the CDR3 is TGTGCCAGCAGTTACTGGGCTAGCGGGGGGGCCTCCGAGACCCAGTACTTC.

This clonotype was seen many times. V is TRBV27 and J is TRBJ1-5; TRBD1 agrees at 9 bases. The length of the CDR3 is 17 residues. V lost 3 bases, J lost 0 bases, and 6 bases stayed unmatched. Germline values: CDR1 MNHEY, CDR2 SMNVEV (reference sequence). The CDR3 spells CASSFTGQGNSNQPQHF. The DNA of the CDR3 is TGTGCCAGCAGTTTCACCGGACAGGGGAATAGCAATCAGCCCCAGCATTTT.

This chain joins TRBV20-1 and TRBJ2-2; TRBD1 agrees at 8 bases. This CDR3 spans 15 amino acids. Germline V lookup: CDR1 DFQATT, CDR2 SNEGSKA (reference sequence). The V segment lost 1 base and the J segment 2 bases; nucleotides outside the gene matches: 3. CDR3 sequence reads: CSARGDRGNTGELFF. The DNA of the CDR3 is TGCAGTGCTAGAGGAGACAGGGGAAACACCGGGGAGCTGTTTTTT.

A few counts support this clonotype. A read error may explain this, as a much larger clone is one base away. The CDR3 does not end in the conserved phenylalanine or tryptophan, so this is likely a read error. This sequence joins TRBV5-1 and TRBJ2-5; TRBD2 matches 14 bases. V trimming: 0 bases; J trimming: 3 bases; junction bases outside the gene matches: 1. CDR1 and CDR2 from the germline V gene are SGHRS and YFSETQ. CDR3 length: 16 amino acids. Written as DNA, the CDR3 is TGCGCCAGCAGCTTGGTGACTAGCGGGGGGGAAGAGACCCAGTACCTC. Translated, it gives CASSLVTSGGEETQYL.

The chain is built from TRBV9 and TRBJ2-2; no clear D gene. CDR1 and CDR2 (germline): SGDLS, YYNGEE. The CDR3 covers 10 residues. V lost 0 bases and J lost 9, with 0 bases in between. The CDR3 loop is CASSVGELFF. The CDR3 region has the DNA TGTGCCAGCAGCGTAGGGGAGCTGTTTTTT.

On this clonotype itself: Since the CDR3 does not end with the conserved phenylalanine or tryptophan, this likely comes from a read error. The genes are TRBV10-3 and TRBJ2-1; 9 bases are shared with TRBD2. The length of the CDR3 is 17 residues. The V gene's germline CDR1 is ENHRY and CDR2 SYGVKD. CDR3 sequence: CAISDLVSGGMNNGQFL. The CDR3 region has the DNA TGTGCCATCAGTGACTTGGTTAGCGGGGGTATGAACAATGGGCAGTTCCTC.

The rearrangement uses TRBV19 and TRBJ2-1; TRBD1 aligns across 12 bases. The trim removed 6 bases at V and 7 bases at J, leaving 10 bases unmatched. This CDR3 has 16 amino acids. Germline V CDR1 and CDR2: LNHDA, SQIVND (reference sequence). This CDR3 is CASRGGGDRGLNEQFF. CDR3 DNA: TGTGCCAGTAGAGGGGGAGGGGACAGGGGGCTAAATGAGCAGTTCTTC.

V usage is TRBV20-1 and J usage is TRBJ1-1; D perhaps matches TRBD1 (5 bases). Germline V gene sequence: CDR1 DFQATT, CDR2 SNEGSKA (reference sequence). CDR3 length equals 12 residues. V dropped 3 bases and J dropped 6 bases, with 11 bases sitting between them. The CDR3 coding sequence is TGCAGTGCTAGGGGCTCAGGGCCTGAAGCTTTCTTT. Translation gives CSARGSGPEAFF.

This clonotype was recorded a few times. This chain links TRBV6-5 with TRBJ2-5; TRBD1 aligns across 11 bases. Germline V gene lookup returns CDR1 MNHEY and CDR2 SVGAGI. Trimming removed 10 bases from V and 4 bases from J; junction bases left unmatched: 2. The CDR3 runs 12 residues. The CDR3 nucleotides read TGTGCCACCGGGACAGGGGGAGAGACCCAGTACTTC. Residues: CATGTGGETQYF.

The chain uses TRBV10-3 and TRBJ1-5, with a tentative D call TRBD1 (5 bases). From germline, CDR1 is ENHRY and CDR2 SYGVKD. The V end lost 4 bases, the J end lost 4 bases, and 20 bases lay between the germline ends. The CDR3 runs 17 residues. CDR3 in amino acids: CAISAGMAGRRNQPQHF. The CDR3 DNA reads TGTGCCATCAGTGCAGGGATGGCAGGGCGGAGAAATCAGCCCCAGCATTTT.

This clonotype was picked up a small number of times. This chain uses TRBV7-6 with TRBJ2-5; the match to TRBD1 covers 9 bases. Germline V gene data show CDR1 as SGHVS and CDR2 as FNYEAQ. CDR3 length: 14 residues. V shed 1 base and J 6 bases; nucleotides not matched to a gene: 3. The CDR3 DNA reads TGTGCCAGCAGCTTAGTAGGACAGGGGAAGACCCAGTACTTC. The encoded protein is CASSLVGQGKTQYF.

The CDR3 loop is CATSGHRNTEAFF. The CDR3 nucleotides read TGTGCCACCTCAGGACATCGGAACACTGAAGCTTTCTTT. This rearrangement joins TRBV19 to TRBJ1-1; perhaps TRBD1 as D (5 bases). V was trimmed by 10 bases and J by 1 base, leaving 13 bases between them. This CDR3 contains 13 residues. Germline CDR1 reads LNHDA; CDR2 reads SQIVND (reference sequence). The full variable domain, with the rest looked up from reference TRBV19 and TRBJ1-1, is DGGITQSPKYLFRKEGQNVTLSCEQNLNHDAMYWYRQDPGQGLRLIYYSQIVNDFQKGDIAEGYSVSREKKESFPLTVTSAQKNPTAFYLCATSGHRNTEAFFGQGTRLTVV.

This clonotype came up a few times. The rearrangement joins TRBV27 to TRBJ2-7, with unresolved D. The V and J ends lost 2 bases and 3 bases respectively, with 14 bases between them. Germline V gene data show CDR1 as MNHEY and CDR2 as SMNVEV (reference sequence). CDR3 length: 15 amino acids. CDR3 sequence reads: CASSLGYTGDYEQYF. The CDR3 DNA reads TGTGCCAGCAGTTTAGGGTACACCGGCGACTACGAGCAGTACTTC.

A note on this clonotype: A read error may be the cause here, since a much bigger clone is one base away. Written as DNA, the CDR3 is TGTGCCAGCAGATCCGGGACAGCGGACACCGGGGAGCTGTTTTTT. Encoded protein: CASRSGTADTGELFF. The chain links TRBV6-2 or TRBV6-3 to TRBJ2-2; 7 bases agree with TRBD1. Germline CDR1 is MNHEY and CDR2 is SVGEGT. This CDR3 is 15 amino acids long. With V trimmed by 6 bases and J by 3 bases, 7 bases remained unmatched.

The chain uses TRBV5-1 and TRBJ2-1, with D possibly being TRBD2 (6 bases). The CDR3 contains 15 residues. V lost 0 bases and J lost 12, with 19 bases in between. Germline V gene sequence: CDR1 SGHRS, CDR2 YFSETQ. Here the CDR3 DNA reads TGCGCCAGCAGCTTGGTCGGGGGAAGCCCCGGTGGGCAGTTCTTC. Translated: CASSLVGGSPGGQFF.

This rearrangement joins TRBV6-2 or TRBV6-3 to TRBJ2-7; D perhaps matches TRBD2 (7 bases). This CDR3 comprises 16 residues. The germline V gene has CDR1 MNHEY and CDR2 SVGEGT. The germline V and J ends were trimmed by 1 base and 0 bases, with 13 bases remaining between them. CDR3 DNA sequence: TGTGCCAGCAGTTACTGGTCCCGGGGGGCCTCCTACGAGCAGTACTTC. Its translation is CASSYWSRGASYEQYF.

This clonotype has just a few counts. The V call is TRBV19, the J call TRBJ2-2; 12 bases align to TRBD1. The CDR3 extends over 18 amino acids. Trimming cost V 5 bases and J 0 bases; bases outside gene matches: 7. Germline CDR1 LNHDA, CDR2 SQIVND (reference sequence). The CDR3: CASSRGQGATTNTGELFF. The DNA of the CDR3 is TGTGCCAGTAGTCGGGGACAGGGGGCTACAACGAACACCGGGGAGCTGTTTTTT. The full variable domain, in which reference TRBV19 and TRBJ2-2 provide the parts outside the CDR3, is DGGITQSPKYLFRKEGQNVTLSCEQNLNHDAMYWYRQDPGQGLRLIYYSQIVNDFQKGDIAEGYSVSREKKESFPLTVTSAQKNPTAFYLCASSRGQGATTNTGELFFGEGSRLTVL.

The V call is TRBV7-8, the J call TRBJ2-1, with a possible D match to TRBD1 (6 bases). This CDR3 is 14 amino acids long. V was pared by 5 bases and J by 6 bases, with 14 bases between. Germline-derived CDR1 and CDR2 are SGHVS and FQNEAQ. The CDR3 spells CASSVSNRVNEQFF. CDR3 DNA sequence: TGTGCCAGCAGCGTATCAAACAGGGTCAATGAGCAGTTCTTC.

As regards this clonotype: At one boundary the junction diverges from the germline segment, which might be a read error. V and J are TRBV10-2 and TRBJ2-1; 7 bases map to TRBD1. The CDR3 length is 15 residues. Germline values: CDR1 WSHSY, CDR2 SAAADI. CDR3 in amino acids: CASSSGQSSYNEQFF. Here the CDR3 DNA reads TGTGCCAGCAGCTCGGGACAGAGCTCCTACAATGAGCAGTTCTTC.

Here the CDR3 reads CASSVRTGGGYTF. The CDR3 DNA sequence: TGTGCCAGCAGTGTACGGACAGGGGGCGGCTACACCTTC. The chain joins TRBV2 to TRBJ1-2, with 11 bases that match TRBD1. Per germline, CDR1 SNHLY and CDR2 FYNNEI. The CDR3 consists of 13 residues. The ends lost 4 bases at V and 8 bases at J; junction bases unmatched: 3. Together with reference TRBV2 and TRBJ1-2, the CDR3 gives the full variable domain: EPEVTQTPSHQVTQMGQEVILRCVPISNHLYFYWYRQILGQKVEFLVSFYNNEISEKSEIFDDQFSVERPDGSNFTLKIRSTKLEDSAMYFCASSVRTGGGYTFGSGTRLTVV.

This clonotype has only a few counts. The CDR3 region is CATSRDRGMSSPLHF. As DNA, the CDR3 is TGTGCCACCAGCAGAGACAGGGGGATGAGTTCACCCCTCCACTTT. The chain recombines TRBV15 with TRBJ1-6; 7 bases map to TRBD1. V shed 0 bases and J 9 bases; nucleotides not matched to a gene: 5. Germline V gene lookup returns CDR1 LNHNV and CDR2 YYDKDF (reference sequence). The CDR3 runs to 15 residues. The variable domain in full, with the rest retrieved from reference TRBV15 and TRBJ1-6, is DAMVIQNPRYQVTQFGKPVTLSCSQTLNHNVMYWYQQKSSQAPKLLFHYYDKDFNNEADTPDNFQSRRPNTSFCFLDIRSPGLGDTAMYLCATSRDRGMSSPLHFGNGTRLTVT.

The V and J genes are TRBV9 and TRBJ2-5; D is undetermined. Germline V gene data show CDR1 as SGDLS and CDR2 as YYNGEE. This CDR3 is 13 amino acids long. V shed 2 bases and J shed 7 bases, with 12 bases lying between them. The CDR3 DNA follows: TGTGCCAGCAGCGTGGGTGGGTCCGGGACCCAGTACTTC. Protein product: CASSVGGSGTQYF.

The rearrangement joins TRBV7-8 to TRBJ1-2, with D unclear. Germline assignment: CDR1 SGHVS and CDR2 FQNEAQ. This CDR3 has 14 amino acids. The V end was cut by 5 bases, the J end by 8 bases, with 18 bases between. CDR3 in amino acids: CASSLTSLGDGYTF. The CDR3 DNA reads as TGTGCCAGCAGCCTCACCAGCCTGGGAGACGGCTACACCTTC.

V usage is TRBV2 and J usage is TRBJ1-4; 12 bases are shared with TRBD1. There are 17 residues in the CDR3. Trimming at V came to 1 base and at J to 8 bases, leaving 8 bases not matched to a gene. The germline gives CDR1 SNHLY, CDR2 FYNNEI. CDR3 nucleotide sequence: TGTGCCAGCAGTGAAGTGGGGACAGGGGGCGGTAGGGAAAAACTGTTTTTT. This codes for CASSEVGTGGGREKLFF.

The chain links TRBV6-6 to TRBJ1-6; TRBD1 is a possible D gene (6 bases). The CDR3 loop spans 16 amino acids. Germline CDR1 is MNHNY and CDR2 is SVGAGI (reference sequence). The V and J ends lost 6 bases and 0 bases respectively, with 12 bases between them. Here the CDR3 reads CASSHGGGSYNSPLHF. The CDR3 DNA follows: TGTGCCAGCAGCCACGGGGGCGGCTCCTATAATTCACCCCTCCACTTT.

Regarding this clonotype: The CDR3 does not end in the conserved phenylalanine or tryptophan, so this is likely a read error. This chain joins TRBV10-3 and TRBJ2-2; 9 bases are shared with TRBD1. Germline V CDR1 and CDR2: ENHRY, SYGVKD. This CDR3 has 16 residues. With 10 bases clipped from V and 6 bases from J, the junction kept 15 bases outside the gene matches. CDR3 in amino acids: CASRLRGQGSAGELFS. CDR3 nucleotide sequence: TGTGCCAGCAGGCTTAGGGGACAGGGATCGGCCGGGGAGCTGTTTTCT.